What follows are 24 T cell receptor beta chains derived from one specimen sequenced in a study of human T cells and chemical hapten exposure. The time point is: healthy volunteer bleed at 2 weeks. It was from unfractionated whole blood that total RNA was extracted. TCRdb analysed the RACE reads with MiXCR anew, one entry per CDR3 protein. Of some 120,000 distinct CDR3 sequences listed, approximately 9.5% are singletons. Sequences were obtained from whole blood. All receptors come from a male donor in good health. Some clones in this sample may be carry-over from other donors' samples.

Here the CDR3 DNA reads TGTGCCAGCAGCCCCGGGCGGCAGGGGGCTGGTTATGGCTACACCTTC. Its protein is CASSPGRQGAGYGYTF. The gene calls are TRBV7-2 and TRBJ1-2, with 8 bases fitting TRBD1. With V trimmed by 5 bases and J by 5 bases, 13 bases remained unmatched. CDR3 length: 16 residues. Germline values: CDR1 SGHTA, CDR2 FQGNSA.

In its sample, this clonotype was seen a few times. This chain links TRBV4-2 with TRBJ1-6; D uncertain. The germline V gene encodes CDR1 LGHNA and CDR2 YNFKEQ. The CDR3 has 15 amino acids. V lost 0 bases and J 9 bases, leaving 12 bases between the germline ends. The chain's CDR3 is CASSQDPGNSSPLHF. The CDR3 DNA is TGTGCCAGCAGCCAAGATCCGGGGAATAGTTCACCCCTCCACTTT.

This clonotype was seen a few times. V and J are TRBV7-2 and TRBJ2-3, with D possibly matching TRBD2 (5 bases). The V end was cut by 4 bases, the J end by 6 bases, with 14 bases between. The germline gives CDR1 SGHTA, CDR2 FQGNSA. The CDR3 extends over 14 amino acids. CDR3 coding DNA: TGTGCCAGCAGCTCGGACTTCCTCGGGGATACGCAGTATTTT. Amino acids: CASSSDFLGDTQYF.

Many counts were recorded for this clonotype. The rearrangement links TRBV20-1 to TRBJ2-3; 13 bases match TRBD2. This CDR3 is built from 15 residues. The V gene's germline CDR1 is DFQATT and CDR2 SNEGSKA (reference sequence). The V gene end was trimmed by 3 bases and the J gene end by 4 bases; junction bases not matched to a gene: 4. Written as DNA, the CDR3 is TGCAGTGCTAGGACTAGCGGGAGGTTCGCAGATACGCAGTATTTT. This gives the protein CSARTSGRFADTQYF.

This clonotype was observed a handful of times. The J gene is TRBJ1-6, the V gene TRBV15; perhaps TRBD1 as D (6 bases). This CDR3 comprises 15 residues. V was pared by 5 bases and J by 6 bases, with 14 bases between. Germline V gene sequence: CDR1 LNHNV, CDR2 YYDKDF (reference sequence). The chain's CDR3 is CATSGGSRTNSPLHF. DNA of the CDR3: TGTGCCACCAGCGGGGGCAGCAGGACTAATTCACCCCTCCACTTT.

A few counts support this clonotype. This chain connects TRBV12-3 or TRBV12-4 to TRBJ1-5; D possibly corresponds to TRBD1 (6 bases). The CDR3 has 15 residues. The germline V and J ends were trimmed by 2 bases and 7 bases, with 15 bases remaining between them. The CDR3 DNA follows: TGTGCCAGCAGTTTAATCGCAGGGGCTGACCAGCCCCAGCATTTT. Residues: CASSLIAGADQPQHF.

In this sample, this clonotype turned up many times. The chain joins TRBV29-1 to TRBJ2-2; 9 positions agree with TRBD2. CDR3 length equals 15 residues. The V gene's germline CDR1 is SQVTM and CDR2 ANQGSEA. The trim removed 3 bases at V and 5 bases at J, leaving 7 bases unmatched. CDR3 protein: CSVDLSREGTGELFF. The CDR3 bases are TGCAGCGTTGATCTGTCGCGGGAGGGTACCGGGGAGCTGTTTTTT.

This clonotype was picked up many times. The gene calls are TRBV27 and TRBJ2-1; 9 bases match TRBD2. Trimming cost V 6 bases and J 7 bases; bases outside gene matches: 7. Germline V CDR1 and CDR2: MNHEY, SMNVEV (reference sequence). This CDR3 comprises 14 residues. The DNA of the CDR3 is TGTGCCAGCAGACTTAGCGGGAGATTGAATGAGCAGTTCTTC. Residues: CASRLSGRLNEQFF.

V is TRBV15 and J is TRBJ2-7; D unclear. This CDR3 has 15 residues. Trimming stripped 0 bases from V and 0 bases from J, with 9 bases between. Germline V gene sequence: CDR1 LNHNV, CDR2 YYDKDF (reference sequence). For the CDR3, the DNA is TGTGCCACCAGCAGAGATTGGGCAGCCTCCTACGAGCAGTACTTC. Encoded protein: CATSRDWAASYEQYF.

This clonotype was counted ten times or more. This chain uses TRBV10-2 with TRBJ2-3; D remains ambiguous. Germline CDR1 reads WSHSY; CDR2 reads SAAADI. V dropped 0 bases and J dropped 4 bases, with 14 bases sitting between them. The CDR3 covers 16 residues. The CDR3 is CASSESRQRDPDTQYF. CDR3 DNA: TGCGCCAGCAGTGAGTCGCGGCAGCGAGACCCAGATACGCAGTATTTT.

At least ten counts were recorded for this clonotype. The chain is built from TRBV4-2 and TRBJ2-3; either TRBD1 or TRBD2 may supply D (6 bases each). The CDR3 runs 17 residues. Germline V lookup: CDR1 LGHNA, CDR2 YNFKEQ. V was shortened by 0 bases and J by 0 bases, with 13 bases between the two germline ends. The DNA for the CDR3 is TGTGCCAGCAGCCAAGATCCAGAGGGGGGTAGCACAGATACGCAGTATTTT. Translation: CASSQDPEGGSTDTQYF.

This sequence joins TRBV5-1 and TRBJ2-7, with D tentatively TRBD1 (5 bases). Germline V gives CDR1 SGHRS, CDR2 YFSETQ. Deletions cut 3 bases from V and 3 bases from J, with 16 bases between. CDR3 length: 15 residues. CDR3 sequence reads: CASSWAGSDLYEQYF. CDR3 coding DNA: TGCGCCAGCAGCTGGGCAGGGTCAGATCTCTACGAGCAGTACTTC.

The rearrangement joins TRBV5-1 to TRBJ2-7; D might be TRBD2 (5 bases). The CDR3 runs to 13 residues. V shed 3 bases and J shed 2 bases, with 9 bases lying between them. From germline, CDR1 is SGHRS and CDR2 YFSETQ. CDR3: CASSSDGTYEQYF. Here the CDR3 DNA reads TGCGCCAGCAGCTCGGACGGGACCTACGAGCAGTACTTC.

There are many counts of this clonotype. This chain connects TRBV3-1 to TRBJ1-1; TRBD1 matches 11 bases. Trimming at V came to 0 bases and at J to 11 bases, leaving 5 bases not matched to a gene. The CDR3 is 14 amino acids. Germline CDR1 is LGHDT and CDR2 is YNNKEL (reference sequence). DNA of the CDR3: TGTGCCAGCAGCCAAGATTGGGACAGGGGGTTGGCTTTCTTT. Its protein product is CASSQDWDRGLAFF. The full variable domain, in which reference TRBV3-1 and TRBJ1-1 provide the parts outside the CDR3, is DTAVSQTPKYLVTQMGNDKSIKCEQNLGHDTMYWYKQDSKKFLKIMFSYNNKELIINETVPNRFSPKSPDKAHLNLHINSLELGDSAVYFCASSQDWDRGLAFFGQGTRLTVV.

This clonotype occurred many times. This chain connects TRBV7-2 to TRBJ2-3; 8 positions match TRBD2. This CDR3 is built from 20 residues. CDR1 SGHTA and CDR2 FQGNSA come from the germline V gene. With V trimmed by 0 bases and J by 2 bases, 16 bases remained unmatched. In nucleotides, the CDR3 is TGTGCCAGCAGCTTAGCTCCGGGCCTTTCGGGCGGGGGGATCACAGATACGCAGTATTTT. It is translated as CASSLAPGLSGGGITDTQYF.

The chain uses TRBV12-3 or TRBV12-4 and TRBJ2-7; 8 bases agree with TRBD2. Trimming removed 6 bases from V and 1 base from J; junction bases left unmatched: 8. CDR3 length: 15 amino acids. The CDR3 sequence is CASSISGTVSYEQYF. In DNA, the CDR3 is TGTGCCAGCAGCATTAGCGGGACGGTGTCCTACGAGCAGTACTTC.

The J gene is TRBJ2-3, the V gene TRBV10-2; D not certain. With 2 bases removed from V and 0 bases from J, the gap between germline ends came to 6 bases. The CDR3 runs 14 residues. Per germline, CDR1 WSHSY and CDR2 SAAADI. CDR3 protein: CASSEPGSTDTQYF. The CDR3 DNA sequence: TGCGCCAGCAGTGAGCCGGGTAGCACAGATACGCAGTATTTT.

This chain uses TRBV9 with TRBJ2-1; 8 nucleotides align to TRBD2. Germline V gene data show CDR1 as SGDLS and CDR2 as YYNGEE. The CDR3 has 15 amino acids. Trimming cost V 0 bases and J 5 bases; bases outside gene matches: 4. The CDR3 region has the DNA TGTGCCAGCAGCGTAGTAGCGGGGACCCACAATGAGCAGTTCTTC. It translates to CASSVVAGTHNEQFF. The variable domain in full, with the rest retrieved from reference TRBV9 and TRBJ2-1, is DSGVTQTPKHLITATGQRVTLRCSPRSGDLSVYWYQQSLDQGLQFLIQYYNGEERAKGNILERFSAQQFPDLHSELNLSSLELGDSALYFCASSVVAGTHNEQFFGPGTRLTVL.

The V and J genes are TRBV12-5 and TRBJ2-1, with TRBD2 as a possible D gene (6 bases). V dropped 5 bases and J dropped 6 bases, with 17 bases sitting between them. The CDR3 extends over 15 amino acids. The V gene's germline CDR1 is LGHNT and CDR2 FRNRAP. In DNA, the CDR3 is TGTGCTAGTGGTGTCGGGAGTATACGGAGCAATGAGCAGTTCTTC. It encodes CASGVGSIRSNEQFF.

The J gene is TRBJ2-1, the V gene TRBV7-2; 9 nucleotides line up with TRBD2. Germline values: CDR1 SGHTA, CDR2 FQGNSA. With V trimmed by 1 base and J by 6 bases, 4 bases remained unmatched. The CDR3 is 15 amino acids. The CDR3 bases are TGTGCCAGCAGCTTAGGCGGGGGGGCCTTCAATGAGCAGTTCTTC. Residues: CASSLGGGAFNEQFF.

This clonotype was counted only a few times. The V gene is TRBV5-5, the J gene TRBJ1-3; 9 bases are shared with TRBD1. The CDR3 spans 17 residues. CDR1 and CDR2 from the germline V gene are SGHKS and YYEKEE (reference sequence). V lost 4 bases, J lost 4 bases, and 12 bases stayed unmatched. The CDR3 sequence: CASSGGTGTGRGNTIYF. CDR3 in DNA: TGTGCCAGCAGCGGGGGAACCGGGACAGGGAGGGGAAACACCATATATTTT.

This clonotype was seen a few times. The chain links TRBV6-2 or TRBV6-3 to TRBJ1-6, with unresolved D. The germline gives CDR1 MNHEY, CDR2 SVGEGT. The V and J ends lost 5 bases and 2 bases respectively, with 7 bases between them. This CDR3 region has 14 residues. The CDR3 is CASSTNTYNSPLHF. The CDR3 DNA reads TGTGCCAGCAGTACGAATACCTATAATTCACCCCTCCACTTT.

This clonotype was detected many times. The rearrangement joins TRBV7-2 to TRBJ2-7, with a tentative D call TRBD2 (5 bases). V was clipped by 4 bases and J by 4 bases, with 14 bases between them. The CDR3 is 14 residues long. Germline V gives CDR1 SGHTA, CDR2 FQGNSA. CDR3 nucleotides: TGTGCCAGCAGCTCGCCTAGCTTCGGGTACGAGCAGTACTTC. Protein sequence: CASSSPSFGYEQYF.

A few counts support this clonotype. The chain is built from TRBV14 and TRBJ1-1; tentative D call: TRBD1 (6 bases). The germline V and J ends were trimmed by 4 bases and 11 bases, with 17 bases remaining between them. The CDR3 totals 13 residues. The germline V gene has CDR1 SGHDN and CDR2 FVKESK. This CDR3 reads CASSPGRPQGAFF. DNA of the CDR3: TGTGCCAGCAGCCCCGGCCGGCCCCAGGGGGCTTTCTTT.